Detailed here is one T cell receptor beta chain. The sample belongs to a study of sequential checkpoint blockade in melanoma. Study-level information: First-line arms were nivolumab then ipilimumab, or the reverse, randomized 1:1.

Assay used: immunoSEQ multiplex PCR; TCRdb lists only in-frame clones, some missing. The sample yields 17,000 or so clones, roughly 70% seen once. Described treatment: randomized to nivolumab then ipilimumab (arm A) or the reverse (arm B). Live CD3+CD8+ CD19− CD56− cells were sorted from PBMCs. The TCR originated in a human donor with melanoma. The input for sequencing was CD8+ T cells sorted from blood (inferred from file names), taken from a patient given nivolumab and ipilimumab in sequence.

CDR3 region: CASSQGWGQSYEQYF. In nucleotides, the CDR3 is TGCGCCAGCAGCCAAGGTTGGGGGCAGTCCTACGAGCAGTACTTC. V and J are TRBV4-3 and TRBJ2-7, with TRBD1 as a possible D gene (6 bases). Trimming removed 1 base at V and 1 base at J, with 11 bases between. This CDR3 has 15 amino acids. CDR1 and CDR2 (germline): LGHNA, YSLEER.